These 26 T cell receptor beta chains originate from one sample sequenced in a study of blood T cell repertoires in COVID-19. Profiled with immunoSEQ multiplex PCR; TCRdb holds only in-frame clones, not every one. The table includes roughly 410,000 clones, around 91% detected once. Sequenced input: peripheral blood. These receptors came from a woman in her thirties or forties with COVID-19, enrolled during active disease.

The chain carries TRBV4-3 and TRBJ2-2; tentatively, D is TRBD1 (6 bases). The ends were cut back, 4 bases at V and 2 bases at J, with 11 bases in the middle. The germline V gene has CDR1 LGHNA and CDR2 YSLEER. CDR3 length equals 15 residues. The DNA for the CDR3 is TGCGCCAGCAGCCTGGTGGGGGCCAACACCGGGGAGCTGTTTTTT. This gives the protein CASSLVGANTGELFF.

The J gene is TRBJ1-2, the V gene TRBV19; TRBD1 matches 10 bases. After removal of 3 bases from V and 8 bases from J, the junction contained 3 bases not matched to a gene. CDR1 and CDR2 (germline): LNHDA, SQIVND (reference sequence). The CDR3 loop spans 13 amino acids. CDR3 protein: CASSIRDRGGYTF. CDR3 in DNA: TGTGCCAGTAGTATCCGGGACAGGGGAGGCTACACCTTC.

V usage is TRBV25-1 and J usage is TRBJ1-1; unclear D gene. V lost 1 base and J 1 base, leaving 10 bases between the germline ends. The germline V gene has CDR1 MGHDK and CDR2 SYGVNS. The CDR3 spans 15 residues. The CDR3 sequence: CASSEFGSPNTEAFF. The CDR3 DNA reads TGTGCCAGCAGTGAATTTGGCTCCCCGAACACTGAAGCTTTCTTT.

The chain has TRBV19 and TRBJ1-5, with 8 positions matching TRBD1. V lost 7 bases to trimming and J lost 7 bases; unmatched junction nucleotides: 15. Germline V gene data show CDR1 as LNHDA and CDR2 as SQIVND (reference sequence). This CDR3 contains 16 residues. The CDR3 region is CASTTTGQGAGQPQHF. CDR3 coding DNA: TGTGCCAGTACCACCACGGGGCAGGGGGCAGGACAGCCCCAGCATTTT.

J is TRBJ1-5 and V is TRBV7-2, with 7 bases identical to TRBD1. The CDR3 is made up of 14 amino acids. The V gene's germline CDR1 is SGHTA and CDR2 FQGNSA. Unmatched junction bases numbered 9, after V lost 7 bases and J lost 6 bases. CDR3 DNA: TGTGCCAGCACCCCAGGGGGGCCGGGTCAGCCCCAGCATTTT. Protein product: CASTPGGPGQPQHF.

The chain has TRBV5-1 and TRBJ1-1; 7 nucleotides line up with TRBD1. Germline CDR1 reads SGHRS; CDR2 reads YFSETQ. CDR3 length equals 15 residues. The junction had 4 bases not matched to a gene; V was cut back by 2 bases and J by 0 bases. The CDR3 region is CASSFGTAMNTEAFF. Written as DNA, the CDR3 is TGCGCCAGCAGCTTCGGGACAGCCATGAACACTGAAGCTTTCTTT.

V and J are TRBV12-5 and TRBJ1-1; D is perhaps TRBD1 (5 bases). This CDR3 is 12 amino acids long. V was pared by 9 bases and J by 6 bases, with 14 bases between. Germline values: CDR1 LGHNT, CDR2 FRNRAP. The CDR3 here is CASVGLWAEAFF. CDR3 sequence (DNA): TGTGCTAGCGTGGGGCTATGGGCTGAAGCTTTCTTT.

This chain links TRBV7-3 with TRBJ2-1; 12 nucleotides line up with TRBD2. CDR1 SGHTA and CDR2 FQGTGA come from the germline V gene. J was trimmed by 7 bases and V by 4 bases; bases with no gene match: 8. The CDR3 is made up of 16 amino acids. The CDR3 sequence is CASSYGGLAGGNEQFF. As DNA, the CDR3 is TGTGCCAGCAGCTATGGGGGACTAGCGGGTGGTAATGAGCAGTTCTTC. The whole variable domain, filled in from reference TRBV7-3 and TRBJ2-1, reads GAGVSQTPSNKVTEKGKYVELRCDPISGHTALYWYRQSLGQGPEFLIYFQGTGAADDSGLPNDRFFAVRPEGSVSTLKIQRTERGDSAVYLCASSYGGLAGGNEQFFGPGTRLTVL.

The V gene is TRBV6-2 or TRBV6-3, the J gene TRBJ2-2; D uncertain. This CDR3 comprises 15 residues. Per germline, CDR1 MNHEY and CDR2 SVGEGT. Trimming took 0 bases from V and 4 from J, leaving 9 bases between them. The CDR3 bases are TGTGCCAGCAGTTACTCCCTGGGCAGCACCGGGGAGCTGTTTTTT. Amino acids: CASSYSLGSTGELFF.

The rearrangement joins TRBV6-5 to TRBJ1-1; 7 bases map to TRBD1. This CDR3 is built from 13 residues. The J segment lost 8 bases and the V segment lost 7 bases, leaving 10 bases of the junction unmatched. CDR1 is MNHEY, CDR2 SVGAGI, per germline. CDR3 coding DNA: TGTGCCAGCAACCCAGGGACAGCTACAGAAGCTTTCTTT. Translating gives CASNPGTATEAFF.

The chain employs TRBV7-2 and TRBJ1-2; weak D call: TRBD1 (6 bases). The CDR3 totals 15 residues. The V end lost 1 base, the J end lost 5 bases, and 14 bases lay between the germline ends. Germline V CDR1 and CDR2: SGHTA, FQGNSA. CDR3 DNA sequence: TGTGCCAGCAGCTTAGAACAGGGAGAATCATATGGCTACACCTTC. This encodes CASSLEQGESYGYTF.

In its sample, this clone was seen a few times. J is TRBJ1-2 and V is TRBV28, with 8 nucleotides matching TRBD1. The CDR3 extends over 15 amino acids. With 0 bases clipped from V and 4 bases from J, the junction kept 4 bases outside the gene matches. The germline CDR1 and CDR2 sequences are MDHEN and SYDVKM. The CDR3 nucleotides are TGTGCCAGCAGTTTATGGTCAGGGGGCGGCTATGGCTACACCTTC. It codes for CASSLWSGGGYGYTF.

To note about this clone: At the DNA level, this CDR3 is encoded by other sequences in the same sample as well. The CDR3 here is CASSVGQGSGNTIYF. In nucleotides, the CDR3 is TGTGCCAGCAGCGTAGGCCAGGGATCTGGAAACACCATATATTTT. This sequence joins TRBV9 and TRBJ1-3, with D perhaps TRBD1 (5 bases). The CDR3 loop spans 15 amino acids. Between the trimmed V and J ends, which lost 0 bases and 1 base, there was a span of 8 bases. The germline V gene has CDR1 SGDLS and CDR2 YYNGEE.

This sequence joins TRBV7-2 and TRBJ1-2, with D maybe TRBD1 (6 bases). Germline assignment: CDR1 SGHTA and CDR2 FQGNSA. V lost 4 bases and J lost 4, with 16 bases in between. The CDR3 spans 15 residues. DNA of the CDR3: TGTGCCAGCAGCTCGTCACAGGGTTGGGGCTATGGCTACACCTTC. Encoded protein: CASSSSQGWGYGYTF.

This chain joins TRBV5-1 and TRBJ1-4; TRBD1 is a possible D gene (6 bases). V lost 0 bases, J lost 8 bases, and 11 bases lay in between. Germline CDR1 and CDR2: SGHRS and YFSETQ. This CDR3 contains 14 residues. The CDR3 loop is CASSLAQGKEKLFF. CDR3 nucleotide sequence: TGCGCCAGCAGCTTGGCCCAGGGGAAGGAAAAACTGTTTTTT.

The chain employs TRBV2 and TRBJ2-1; a possible D gene is TRBD1 (6 bases). This CDR3 is 14 amino acids long. CDR1 and CDR2 from the germline V gene are SNHLY and FYNNEI. Deletions cut 8 bases from V and 5 bases from J, with 16 bases between. This CDR3 reads CASWTDRQNNEQFF. The CDR3 coding sequence is TGTGCCAGCTGGACGGACAGACAAAACAATGAGCAGTTCTTC.

The chain employs TRBV18 and TRBJ2-5, with a tentative D call TRBD2 (7 bases). This CDR3 spans 15 amino acids. The V end was cut by 1 base, the J end by 4 bases, with 13 bases between. Germline CDR1 KGHSH, CDR2 LQKENI. The CDR3 loop is CASSPQGGASETQYF. In DNA, the CDR3 is TGTGCCAGCTCACCACAGGGGGGGGCCTCAGAGACCCAGTACTTC.

V gene TRBV18 combines with J gene TRBJ2-5; TRBD1 matches 10 bases. The CDR3 totals 16 residues. Germline V gene data show CDR1 as KGHSH and CDR2 as LQKENI. V shed 5 bases and J 5 bases; nucleotides not matched to a gene: 11. CDR3 sequence reads: CASSSGTGVSLETQYF. In nucleotides, the CDR3 is TGTGCCAGCTCATCCGGGACAGGGGTTTCTTTGGAGACCCAGTACTTC.

This chain uses TRBV19 with TRBJ2-7, with D maybe TRBD1 (5 bases). The CDR3 sequence is 17 residues long. Germline V gene data show CDR1 as LNHDA and CDR2 as SQIVND (reference sequence). The V end lost 3 bases, the J end lost 9 bases, and 27 bases lay between the germline ends. CDR3 DNA sequence: TGTGCCAGTAGTATTCGTATCAGTCAGGGTCCAGACCAAAGGCAGTACTTC. Protein: CASSIRISQGPDQRQYF.

CDR3 coding DNA: TGTGCCACGGGCTCCGGACAGGGAGGGGGGGAGCTGTTTTTT. It encodes CATGSGQGGGELFF. This sequence joins TRBV15 and TRBJ2-2; tentative D call: TRBD1 (8 bases). Trimming stripped 9 bases from V and 8 bases from J, with 19 bases between. The CDR3 extends over 14 amino acids. The germline gives CDR1 LNHNV, CDR2 YYDKDF (reference sequence). The full variable domain, rest sourced from reference TRBV15 and TRBJ2-2, is DAMVIQNPRYQVTQFGKPVTLSCSQTLNHNVMYWYQQKSSQAPKLLFHYYDKDFNNEADTPDNFQSRRPNTSFCFLDIRSPGLGDTAMYLCATGSGQGGGELFFGEGSRLTVL.

The J gene is TRBJ2-7, the V gene TRBV6-6, with 11 bases identical to TRBD2. Germline lookup yields CDR1 MNHNY and CDR2 SVGAGI (reference sequence). The CDR3 covers 16 residues. After removal of 2 bases from V and 5 bases from J, the junction contained 8 bases not matched to a gene. In nucleotides, the CDR3 is TGTGCCAGCAGTTACGGGATGGGACTAGCGGCTGACGAGCAGTACTTC. Its translation is CASSYGMGLAADEQYF.

V gene TRBV7-9 combines with J gene TRBJ1-5, with D perhaps matching TRBD1 (6 bases). Trimming pared 1 base from V and 3 bases from J, leaving 19 bases between. CDR1 is SEHNR, CDR2 FQNEAQ, per germline (reference sequence). This CDR3 region has 18 residues. This chain's CDR3 is CASSLVTGRVGINQPQHF. The CDR3 nucleotides are TGTGCCAGCAGCTTAGTAACAGGGAGGGTAGGAATCAATCAGCCCCAGCATTTT. The complete variable domain, with remaining parts taken from reference TRBV7-9 and TRBJ1-5, reads DTGVSQNPRHKITKRGQNVTFRCDPISEHNRLYWYRQTLGQGPEFLTYFQNEAQLEKSRLLSDRFSAERPKGSFSTLEIQRTEQGDSAMYLCASSLVTGRVGINQPQHFGDGTRLSIL.

The gene calls are TRBV7-9 and TRBJ2-1, with D possibly matching TRBD2 (5 bases). The V and J ends lost 5 bases and 9 bases respectively, with 11 bases between them. This CDR3 region has 12 residues. Germline V lookup: CDR1 SEHNR, CDR2 FQNEAQ (reference sequence). Here the CDR3 reads CASSPKGSEQFF. CDR3 bases: TGTGCCAGCAGCCCCAAAGGGAGTGAGCAGTTCTTC.

The J gene is TRBJ1-1, the V gene TRBV7-9; 7 positions agree with TRBD1. This CDR3 is built from 14 residues. Trimming took 2 bases from V and 4 from J; bases not matched to a gene: 4. Germline lookup yields CDR1 SEHNR and CDR2 FQNEAQ (reference sequence). The CDR3 is CASSLIQGTTEAFF. CDR3 nucleotides: TGTGCCAGCAGCTTAATACAGGGGACCACTGAAGCTTTCTTT. The whole variable domain, filled in from reference TRBV7-9 and TRBJ1-1, reads DTGVSQNPRHKITKRGQNVTFRCDPISEHNRLYWYRQTLGQGPEFLTYFQNEAQLEKSRLLSDRFSAERPKGSFSTLEIQRTEQGDSAMYLCASSLIQGTTEAFFGQGTRLTVV.

The chain is built from TRBV27 and TRBJ2-1, with TRBD1 identical over 8 bases. The J segment lost 12 bases and the V segment lost 8 bases, leaving 12 bases of the junction unmatched. The CDR3 totals 13 residues. CDR1 MNHEY and CDR2 SMNVEV come from the germline V gene (reference sequence). CDR3 bases: TGTGCCAGCGGGGGACAGGTGACTTCTCCGCAGTTCTTC. Its translation: CASGGQVTSPQFF.

The chain has TRBV7-8 and TRBJ1-2; TRBD1 matches at 7 bases. Trimming cost V 2 bases and J 6 bases; bases outside gene matches: 12. The CDR3 is 16 amino acids. CDR1 and CDR2 from the germline V gene are SGHVS and FQNEAQ. DNA of the CDR3: TGTGCCAGCAGCTTACCTCAGGGGGTCCCGAGGGATGGCTACACCTTC. The encoded protein is CASSLPQGVPRDGYTF.